This T cell receptor beta chain was sequenced for a study of response to subunit inactivated influenza vaccine. Study-wide findings and caveats: Authors suggested each seasonal influenza vaccination recruits few new T cells.

The CDR3 loop spans 14 amino acids. The ends lost 4 bases at V and 4 bases at J; junction bases unmatched: 5. CDR1 and CDR2 from the germline V gene are LGHDT and YNNKEL (reference sequence). TCRdb independently ran MiXCR on the RT-PCR reads; one entry per CDR3 protein. In the table there are over 800,000 distinct CDR3 sequences, about 20% of which are singletons. This clonotype was recorded at least ten times. Antigen: not known. This chain connects TRBV3-1 to TRBJ1-2, with 8 positions matching TRBD1. The sequenced sample was PBMCs from blood, obtained roughly 5 days after vaccination. The TCR was taken from a man aged 50-60 years who received an inactivated influenza vaccine. CDR3 in DNA: TGTGCCAGCAGCCCCCGACAGGGGAGCTATGGCTACACCTTC. Its translation: CASSPRQGSYGYTF.